This record looks at one TCR beta chain sequence and its context. Its matching antigen is unknown. Scientists ran DNA taken from cultured CD4+ T cells through the Oncomine TCR Beta short-read assay for sequencing. TCRdb independently ran MiXCR on the PCR reads; one entry per CDR3 protein. The sample has about 20,000 distinct CDR3 sequences, over 50% seen once. The data stem from a study of vaccination and CD4 T cells after COVID-19. General study results and limits: Recorded median SARS-CoV-2-reactive clonotype numbers increased from about 20 to 38 without reaching significance.

J gave up 7 bases and V 2 bases, and 8 bases lay outside the gene matches. The CDR3 loop spans 15 amino acids. Germline CDR1 SNHLY, CDR2 FYNNEI. Specified treatment: roughly nine-day PBMC culture with coronavirus spike peptide pools or control peptides (ViraFEST assay). Positive PCR dates ranged from March to December 2020; these dates predated US Alpha, Beta and Delta variants. Wells that each held about 2 million PBMCs were cultured with roughly 9.8 IU/ml IL-2 and approximately 10 ug/ml peptide pools. What was sequenced was CD4+ T cells from blood, cultured in vitro. The J gene is TRBJ1-2, the V gene TRBV2; 9 bases are shared with TRBD1. The receptor's source is a human donor who had recovered from COVID-19. CDR3 in DNA: TGTGCCAGCAGTGAAAGGCGGACAGGGGTCTTTGGCTACACCTTC. Its translation is CASSERRTGVFGYTF.